This T cell receptor (beta chain) stems from a study of blood T cell repertoires in COVID-19. Germline assignment: CDR1 SGDLS and CDR2 YYNGEE. V was pared by 0 bases and J by 2 bases, with 8 bases between. The CDR3 extends over 14 amino acids. This clone has more than one count but fewer than ten. Some clones are missing from TCRdb's copy, which holds only in-frame ones; the method was immunoSEQ multiplex PCR. The sample lists around 250,000 clones, around 87% occurring once. The rearrangement links TRBV9 to TRBJ2-5; possible D gene TRBD1, 6 bases. Sequencing was carried out using PBMCs or T cells enriched from blood (not recorded which). This TCR was sampled from a woman aged 45-59 years who had recovered from COVID-19. CDR3 loop: CASSVGTVQETQYF. In DNA form, the CDR3 reads TGTGCCAGCAGCGTAGGGACAGTTCAAGAGACCCAGTACTTC.